This T cell receptor (beta chain) was found in a study of blood T cell repertoires in COVID-19. Here immunoSEQ multiplex PCR was the method, and the copy in TCRdb shows in-frame clones only, minus some. The sample shows 200,000 to 300,000 clones, about 86% of them seen only once. Germline V CDR1 and CDR2: SGHNT, YENEEA. V gave up 4 bases and J gave up 9 bases, with 18 bases separating them. This CDR3 has 14 residues. The clonotype was recovered from a woman in her thirties or forties with acute COVID-19. Sequenced: PBMCs or T cells enriched from blood (not recorded which). The rearrangement links TRBV11-3 to TRBJ1-2; D is possibly TRBD1 (6 bases). CDR3 in DNA: TGTGCCAGCAGCTATACGGGGACAAGTAGAAGCTACACCTTC. This codes for CASSYTGTSRSYTF.